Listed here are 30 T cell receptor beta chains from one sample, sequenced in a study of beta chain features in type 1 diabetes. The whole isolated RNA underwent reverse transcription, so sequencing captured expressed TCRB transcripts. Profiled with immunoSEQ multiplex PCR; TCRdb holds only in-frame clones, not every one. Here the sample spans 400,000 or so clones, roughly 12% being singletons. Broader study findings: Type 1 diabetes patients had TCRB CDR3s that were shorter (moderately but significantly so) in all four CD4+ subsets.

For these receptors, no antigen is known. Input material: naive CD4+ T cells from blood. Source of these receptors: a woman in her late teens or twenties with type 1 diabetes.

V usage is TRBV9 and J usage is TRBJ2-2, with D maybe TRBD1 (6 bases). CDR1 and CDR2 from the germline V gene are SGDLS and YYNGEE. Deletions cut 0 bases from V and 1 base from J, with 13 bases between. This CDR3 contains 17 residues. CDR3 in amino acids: CASSVAPSQGNTGELFF. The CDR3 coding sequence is TGTGCCAGCAGCGTAGCCCCCTCACAGGGGAACACCGGGGAGCTGTTTTTT.

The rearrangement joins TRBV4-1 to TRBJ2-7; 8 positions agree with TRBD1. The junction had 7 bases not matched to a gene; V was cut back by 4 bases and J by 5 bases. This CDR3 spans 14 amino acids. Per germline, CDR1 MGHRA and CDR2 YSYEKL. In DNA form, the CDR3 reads TGCGCCAGCAGCCGGTACCCGACAGGGGACGAGCAGTACTTC. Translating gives CASSRYPTGDEQYF.

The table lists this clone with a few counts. The CDR3 nucleotides are TGTGCCAGCAGTTTTGCGGCTAGCGGGAGGTCCGGGGAGCTGTTTTTT. This encodes CASSFAASGRSGELFF. This sequence joins TRBV28 and TRBJ2-2; 11 nucleotides agree with TRBD2. This CDR3 has 16 residues. Losses at the gene ends were 3 bases for V and 6 bases for J; bases not matched to a gene: 6. Germline-derived CDR1 and CDR2 are MDHEN and SYDVKM. Supplemented by reference TRBV28 and TRBJ2-2, the full variable domain reads DVKVTQSSRYLVKRTGEKVFLECVQDMDHENMFWYRQDPGLGLRLIYFSYDVKMKEKGDIPEGYSVSREKKERFSLILESASTNQTSMYLCASSFAASGRSGELFFGEGSRLTVL.

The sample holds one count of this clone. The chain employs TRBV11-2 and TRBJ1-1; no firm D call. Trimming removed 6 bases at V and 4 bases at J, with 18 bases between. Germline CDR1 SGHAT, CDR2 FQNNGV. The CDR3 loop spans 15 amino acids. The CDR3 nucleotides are TGTGCCAGCAGTAACACGGCGGGGAGAGGCACTGAAGCTTTCTTT. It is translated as CASSNTAGRGTEAFF.

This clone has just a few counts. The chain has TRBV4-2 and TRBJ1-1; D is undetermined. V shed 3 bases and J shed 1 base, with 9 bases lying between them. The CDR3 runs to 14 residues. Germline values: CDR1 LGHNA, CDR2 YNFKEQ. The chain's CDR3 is CASSHGFGNTEAFF. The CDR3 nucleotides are TGTGCCAGCAGCCATGGTTTCGGGAACACTGAAGCTTTCTTT.

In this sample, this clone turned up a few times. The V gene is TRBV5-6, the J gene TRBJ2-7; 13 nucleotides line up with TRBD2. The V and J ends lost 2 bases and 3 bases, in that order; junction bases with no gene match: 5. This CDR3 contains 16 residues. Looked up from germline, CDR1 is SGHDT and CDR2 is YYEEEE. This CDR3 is CASSFGLAGVYYEQYF. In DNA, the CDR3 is TGTGCCAGCAGCTTCGGACTAGCGGGGGTGTACTACGAGCAGTACTTC.

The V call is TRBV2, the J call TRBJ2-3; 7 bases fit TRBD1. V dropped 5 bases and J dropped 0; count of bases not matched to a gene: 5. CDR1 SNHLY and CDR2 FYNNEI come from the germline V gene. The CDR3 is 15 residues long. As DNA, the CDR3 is TGTGCCAGCAGTTGGGACAGCACTAGCACAGATACGCAGTATTTT. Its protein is CASSWDSTSTDTQYF. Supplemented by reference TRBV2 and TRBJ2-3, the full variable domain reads EPEVTQTPSHQVTQMGQEVILRCVPISNHLYFYWYRQILGQKVEFLVSFYNNEISEKSEIFDDQFSVERPDGSNFTLKIRSTKLEDSAMYFCASSWDSTSTDTQYFGPGTRLTVL.

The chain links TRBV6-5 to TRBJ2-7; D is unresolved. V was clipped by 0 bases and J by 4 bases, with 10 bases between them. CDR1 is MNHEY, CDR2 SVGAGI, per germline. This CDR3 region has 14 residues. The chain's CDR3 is CASSYSGARYEQYF. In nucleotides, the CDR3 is TGTGCCAGCAGTTACTCAGGAGCCAGATACGAGCAGTACTTC.

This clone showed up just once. The CDR3 region has the DNA TGTGCCATCAGTGGCGGACAGGGGATAAGGCTTGCAGATACGCAGTATTTT. Its translation: CAISGGQGIRLADTQYF. The gene calls are TRBV10-3 and TRBJ2-3, with TRBD1 identical over 9 bases. CDR3 length: 17 amino acids. From germline, CDR1 is ENHRY and CDR2 SYGVKD. The J segment lost 4 bases and the V segment lost 4 bases, leaving 12 bases of the junction unmatched.

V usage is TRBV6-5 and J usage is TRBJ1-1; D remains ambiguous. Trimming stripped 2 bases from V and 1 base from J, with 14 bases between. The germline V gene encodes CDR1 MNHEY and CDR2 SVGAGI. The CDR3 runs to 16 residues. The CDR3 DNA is TGTGCCAGCAGTTACCGCGGCGTGAGTGGGAACACTGAAGCTTTCTTT. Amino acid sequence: CASSYRGVSGNTEAFF.

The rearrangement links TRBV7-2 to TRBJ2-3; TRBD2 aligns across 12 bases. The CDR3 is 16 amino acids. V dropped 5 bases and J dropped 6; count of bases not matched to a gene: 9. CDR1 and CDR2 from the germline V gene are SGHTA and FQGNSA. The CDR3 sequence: CASSLQLAGGRDTQYF. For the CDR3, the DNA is TGTGCCAGCAGCCTACAACTAGCGGGGGGACGGGATACGCAGTATTTT.

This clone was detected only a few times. The CDR3 DNA follows: TGCGCCAGCAGCCAAGCTCGAGGGGGCCCTTTTAACTATGGCTACACCTTC. This gives the protein CASSQARGGPFNYGYTF. This chain joins TRBV4-1 and TRBJ1-2; TRBD1 matches 7 bases. Germline CDR1 is MGHRA and CDR2 is YSYEKL. The CDR3 has 17 amino acids. The J segment lost 1 base and the V segment lost 1 base, leaving 9 bases of the junction unmatched.

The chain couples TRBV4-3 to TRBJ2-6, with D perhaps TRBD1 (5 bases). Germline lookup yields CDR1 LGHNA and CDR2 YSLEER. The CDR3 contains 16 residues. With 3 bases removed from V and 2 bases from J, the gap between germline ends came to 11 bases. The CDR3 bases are TGCGCCAGCAGCCAGGGCTACAGGACTGGGGCCAACGTCCTGACTTTC. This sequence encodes CASSQGYRTGANVLTF.

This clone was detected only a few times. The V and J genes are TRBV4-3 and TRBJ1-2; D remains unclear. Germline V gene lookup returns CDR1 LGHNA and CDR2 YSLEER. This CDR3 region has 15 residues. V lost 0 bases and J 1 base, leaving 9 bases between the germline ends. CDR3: CASSQDAGYNYGYTF. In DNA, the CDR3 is TGCGCCAGCAGCCAAGATGCGGGGTATAACTATGGCTACACCTTC.

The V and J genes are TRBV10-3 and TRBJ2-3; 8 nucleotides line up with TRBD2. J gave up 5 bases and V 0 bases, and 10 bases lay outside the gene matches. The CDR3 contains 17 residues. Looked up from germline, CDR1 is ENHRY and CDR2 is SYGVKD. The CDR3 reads CAISESNGRALGDTQYF. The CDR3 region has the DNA TGTGCCATCAGTGAGTCGAACGGGAGGGCCTTGGGAGATACGCAGTATTTT.

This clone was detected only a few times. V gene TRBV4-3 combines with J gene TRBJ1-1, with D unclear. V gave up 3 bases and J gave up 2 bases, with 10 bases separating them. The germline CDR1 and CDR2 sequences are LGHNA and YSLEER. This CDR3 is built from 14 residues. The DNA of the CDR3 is TGCGCCAGCAGCCAGAGGGAGGCCAACACTGAAGCTTTCTTT. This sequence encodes CASSQREANTEAFF.

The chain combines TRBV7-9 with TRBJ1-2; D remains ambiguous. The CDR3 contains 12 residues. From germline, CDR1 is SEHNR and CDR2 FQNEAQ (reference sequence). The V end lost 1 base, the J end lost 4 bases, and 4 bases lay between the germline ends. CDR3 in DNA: TGTGCCAGCAGCTTAGAGAGCTATGGCTACACCTTC. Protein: CASSLESYGYTF.

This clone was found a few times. The CDR3, as DNA: TGTGCCAGCAGCCAACCGGGACTAGTCAATGAGCAGTTCTTC. It specifies CASSQPGLVNEQFF. The V gene is TRBV4-2, the J gene TRBJ2-1; 8 bases are a match to TRBD2. This CDR3 contains 14 residues. Germline lookup yields CDR1 LGHNA and CDR2 YNFKEQ. The J segment lost 6 bases and the V segment lost 2 bases, leaving 3 bases of the junction unmatched.

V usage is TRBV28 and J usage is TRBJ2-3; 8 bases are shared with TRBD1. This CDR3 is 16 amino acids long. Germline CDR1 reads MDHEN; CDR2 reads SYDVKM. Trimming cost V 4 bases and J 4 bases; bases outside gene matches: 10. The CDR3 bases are TGTGCCAGCAGTTCGGGGCAGGGGGCTTTCGCAGATACGCAGTATTTT. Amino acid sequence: CASSSGQGAFADTQYF.

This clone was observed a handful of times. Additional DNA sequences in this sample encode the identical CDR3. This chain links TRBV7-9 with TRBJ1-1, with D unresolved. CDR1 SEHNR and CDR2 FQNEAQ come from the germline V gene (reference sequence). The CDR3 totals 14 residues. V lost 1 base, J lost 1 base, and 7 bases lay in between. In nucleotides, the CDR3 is TGTGCCAGCAGCTTAGGTGGAGGGAACACTGAAGCTTTCTTT. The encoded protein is CASSLGGGNTEAFF.

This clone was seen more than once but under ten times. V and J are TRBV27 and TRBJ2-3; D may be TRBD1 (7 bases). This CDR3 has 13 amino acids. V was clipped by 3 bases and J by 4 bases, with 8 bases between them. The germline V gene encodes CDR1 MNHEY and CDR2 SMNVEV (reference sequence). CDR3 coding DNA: TGTGCCAGCAGTTTCAGGGGGGCAGATACGCAGTATTTT. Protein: CASSFRGADTQYF.

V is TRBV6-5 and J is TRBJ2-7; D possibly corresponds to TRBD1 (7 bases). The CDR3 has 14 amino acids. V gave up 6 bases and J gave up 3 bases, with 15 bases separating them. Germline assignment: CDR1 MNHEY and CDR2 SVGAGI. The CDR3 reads CASSDAGGGYEQYF. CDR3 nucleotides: TGTGCCAGCAGCGATGCAGGGGGAGGCTACGAGCAGTACTTC.

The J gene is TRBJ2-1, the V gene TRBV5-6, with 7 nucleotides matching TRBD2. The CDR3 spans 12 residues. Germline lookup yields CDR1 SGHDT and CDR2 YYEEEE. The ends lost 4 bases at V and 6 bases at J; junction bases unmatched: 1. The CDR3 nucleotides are TGTGCCAGCAGCGGACTAGGCAATGAGCAGTTCTTC. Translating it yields CASSGLGNEQFF.

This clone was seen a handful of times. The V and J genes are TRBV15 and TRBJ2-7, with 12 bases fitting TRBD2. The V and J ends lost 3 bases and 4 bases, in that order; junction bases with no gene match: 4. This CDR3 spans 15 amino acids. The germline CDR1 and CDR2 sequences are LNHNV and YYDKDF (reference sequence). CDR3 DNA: TGTGCCACCAGCAGCCAGACTAGCGGGGGTTACGAGCAGTACTTC. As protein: CATSSQTSGGYEQYF.

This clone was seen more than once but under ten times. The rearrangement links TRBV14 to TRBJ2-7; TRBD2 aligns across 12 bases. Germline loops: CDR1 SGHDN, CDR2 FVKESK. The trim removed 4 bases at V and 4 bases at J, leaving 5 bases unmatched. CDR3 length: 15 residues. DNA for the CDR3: TGTGCCAGCAGCCGAGCGACTAGCGGGGGTTACGAGCAGTACTTC. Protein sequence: CASSRATSGGYEQYF.

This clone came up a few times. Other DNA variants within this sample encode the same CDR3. The CDR3 coding sequence is TGTGCCAGCAGCCCCCAGGGGGACACTGAAGCTTTCTTT. This gives the protein CASSPQGDTEAFF. The chain combines TRBV7-2 with TRBJ1-1, with TRBD1 identical over 7 bases. The CDR3 is 13 residues long. Per the germline V gene, CDR1 is SGHTA and CDR2 is FQGNSA. V lost 5 bases and J lost 3; bases outside the gene matches: 3.

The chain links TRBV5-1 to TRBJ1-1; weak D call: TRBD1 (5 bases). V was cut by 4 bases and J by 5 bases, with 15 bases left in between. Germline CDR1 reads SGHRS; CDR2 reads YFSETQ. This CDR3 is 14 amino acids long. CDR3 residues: CASSLRRGGTEAFF. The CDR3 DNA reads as TGCGCCAGCAGCCTTCGTCGGGGGGGGACTGAAGCTTTCTTT. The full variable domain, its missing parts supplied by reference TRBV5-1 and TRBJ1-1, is KAGVTQTPRYLIKTRGQQVTLSCSPISGHRSVSWYQQTPGQGLQFLFEYFSETQRNKGNFPGRFSGRQFSNSRSEMNVSTLELGDSALYLCASSLRRGGTEAFFGQGTRLTVV.

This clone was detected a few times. The CDR3 region is CACRQGFDGYTF. The DNA of the CDR3 is TGTGCCTGTAGACAGGGGTTCGATGGCTACACCTTC. The chain employs TRBV30 and TRBJ1-2; 8 nucleotides match TRBD1. This CDR3 is 12 amino acids long. V shed 6 bases, J shed 6 bases, and the junction held 6 bases outside the gene matches. The germline V gene encodes CDR1 GTSNPN and CDR2 SVGIG (reference sequence). The full variable domain, its missing parts supplied by reference TRBV30 and TRBJ1-2, is SQTIHQWPATLVQPVGSPLSLECTVEGTSNPNLYWYRQAAGRGLQLLFYSVGIGQISSEVPQNLSASRPQDRQFILSSKKLLLSDSGFYLCACRQGFDGYTFGSGTRLTVV.

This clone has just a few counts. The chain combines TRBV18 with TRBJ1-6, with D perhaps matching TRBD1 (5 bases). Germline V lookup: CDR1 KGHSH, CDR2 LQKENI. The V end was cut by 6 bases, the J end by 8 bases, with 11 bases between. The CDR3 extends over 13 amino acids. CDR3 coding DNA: TGTGCCAGCTCCCAAGCACAGGATTCACCCCTCCACTTT. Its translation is CASSQAQDSPLHF.

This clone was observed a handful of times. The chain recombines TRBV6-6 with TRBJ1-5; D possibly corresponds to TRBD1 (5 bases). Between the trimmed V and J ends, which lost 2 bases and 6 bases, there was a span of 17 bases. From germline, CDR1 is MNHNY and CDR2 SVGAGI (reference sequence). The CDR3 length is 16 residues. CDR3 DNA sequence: TGTGCCAGCAGTTACGGGCTGGGGCAGATGGGTCAGCCCCAGCATTTT. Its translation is CASSYGLGQMGQPQHF.